Listed below are T cell receptor beta chains from one sample, sequenced in a study of tumor-infiltrating lymphocytes in primary liver carcinoma. TCRdb analysed the multiplex PCR reads with MiXCR anew, one entry per CDR3 protein. The sample holds roughly 78,000 distinct CDR3 sequences, 71% seen once. Sequencing input: liver tumor tissue from sampling region 4. All receptors derive from a woman aged 60-75 years with primary liver carcinoma and hepatitis B virus infection. The conserved cysteine and the conserved F or W are not part of the CDR3 here. The order of the fields is CDR3 length, V gene, J gene, CDR3 protein.

>14|TRBV6-5|TRBJ1-6
ASSYSPTGGLSPLH
>11|TRBV7-2|TRBJ2-1
ALAGGPGREQL
>11|TRBV4-1|TRBJ2-5
ASSQWRKETRY
>13|TRBV4-1|TRBJ1-2
ASSHTGTRNYGYT
>12|TRBV4-2|TRBJ2-7
VSSQRRGDYEQY
>10|TRBV29-1|TRBJ2-5
IVGQPQETQY
>10|TRBV29-1|TRBJ1-2
SVGGQVDGYI
>13|TRBV29-1|TRBJ2-7
GLRRTGASGYGQY
>14|TRBV11-2|TRBJ2-5
ASSPHGGRTQETQY
>15|TRBV11-3|TRBJ2-1
ASSSRGSRTMGNGQF
>12|TRBV28|TRBJ2-1
ASRRTGAHNEQF
>15|TRBV11-2|TRBJ2-1
ASSRRLAGGPGDEQS
>12|TRBV10-3|TRBJ2-1
AAESGTGNNELF
>9|TRBV12-3/TRBV12-4|TRBJ1-1
ASSFGQGRF
>13|TRBV4-1|TRBJ2-1
ASSQDSAGYLNQF
>13|TRBV2|TRBJ2-2
ASSEAHFETGELF
>11|TRBV9|TRBJ1-2
ASSVEPPGRYT
>12|TRBV12-3/TRBV12-4|TRBJ1-5
ASSLANSNQPQH
>12|TRBV11-3|TRBJ1-5
VSSPRIGYQPQH
>14|TRBV28|TRBJ2-3
AGSSRGGRFTDTQY
>12|TRBV12-3/TRBV12-4|TRBJ2-2
ASTIAGQTGELF
>12|TRBV5-1|TRBJ2-1
ANSFSGSRDEQF